These 23 T cell receptor beta chains were all obtained from the same sample, sequenced in a study of blood T cell repertoires in COVID-19 (dated by TCRdb to about 2020). Libraries were prepared through the immunoSEQ multiplex PCR assay. The clones in this table, taken by TCRdb from immuneACCESS, are in-frame only. Not every clone is retained; where verified, under half of the shortfall comes from an unresolved V gene, and the cause of the rest is unknown. This sample comprises about 130,000 clones, about 83% of them detected only once. The ten largest clonotypes hold 9.5% to 15% of the sample. What was sequenced was peripheral blood. Receptor source: a human donor in a cohort sampled during active COVID-19.

This chain connects TRBV10-3 to TRBJ2-1; 7 bases line up with TRBD1. CDR3 length: 16 amino acids. From germline, CDR1 is ENHRY and CDR2 SYGVKD. V lost 6 bases to trimming and J lost 0 bases; unmatched junction nucleotides: 8. The CDR3 sequence is CAIRPRQGRSYNEQFF. The CDR3, as DNA: TGTGCCATCAGGCCGAGACAGGGTCGCTCCTACAATGAGCAGTTCTTC.

This rearrangement joins TRBV30 to TRBJ1-1; 8 bases line up with TRBD1. Losses at the gene ends were 4 bases for V and 13 bases for J; bases not matched to a gene: 8. The CDR3 consists of 11 residues. Germline assignment: CDR1 GTSNPN and CDR2 SVGIG (reference sequence). The DNA of the CDR3 is TGTGCCTGGAACAGGGGGTTATTAGTTTTCTTT. This sequence encodes CAWNRGLLVFF.

This chain connects TRBV19 to TRBJ2-7, with 8 bases identical to TRBD1. J was trimmed by 7 bases and V by 4 bases; bases with no gene match: 3. The V gene's germline CDR1 is LNHDA and CDR2 SQIVND (reference sequence). There are 12 residues in the CDR3. CDR3 loop: CASSRGDREQYF. CDR3 bases: TGTGCCAGTAGTAGAGGGGACAGGGAGCAGTACTTC. Full variable domain (missing parts from reference TRBV19 and TRBJ2-7): DGGITQSPKYLFRKEGQNVTLSCEQNLNHDAMYWYRQDPGQGLRLIYYSQIVNDFQKGDIAEGYSVSREKKESFPLTVTSAQKNPTAFYLCASSRGDREQYFGPGTRLTVT.

This clone was seen a single time. J is TRBJ1-6 and V is TRBV19, with unresolved D. Germline loops: CDR1 LNHDA, CDR2 SQIVND (reference sequence). Trimming took off 1 base at V and 5 bases at J, with 12 bases between the two ends. The CDR3 is 16 residues long. The CDR3 DNA sequence: TGTGCCAGTAGTATAGGATCGGGAGCTGATAATTCACCCCTCCACTTT. It specifies CASSIGSGADNSPLHF. The whole variable domain, filled in from reference TRBV19 and TRBJ1-6, reads DGGITQSPKYLFRKEGQNVTLSCEQNLNHDAMYWYRQDPGQGLRLIYYSQIVNDFQKGDIAEGYSVSREKKESFPLTVTSAQKNPTAFYLCASSIGSGADNSPLHFGNGTRLTVT.

The chain couples TRBV6-5 to TRBJ1-4, with D unclear. The CDR3 totals 14 residues. Trimming took off 0 bases at V and 5 bases at J, with 7 bases between the two ends. Looked up from germline, CDR1 is MNHEY and CDR2 is SVGAGI. CDR3 bases: TGTGCCAGCAGTTACTCAGGCAGGAATGAAAAACTGTTTTTT. Its protein is CASSYSGRNEKLFF.

The gene calls are TRBV27 and TRBJ2-7, with 9 bases aligning to TRBD2. CDR1 and CDR2 from the germline V gene are MNHEY and SMNVEV (reference sequence). Trimming took 5 bases from V and 4 from J; bases not matched to a gene: 9. This CDR3 has 15 residues. Written as DNA, the CDR3 is TGTGCCAGCAGTATACAAGCGGGGGGAACTTACGAGCAGTACTTC. It specifies CASSIQAGGTYEQYF.

V usage is TRBV29-1 and J usage is TRBJ2-7, with D tentatively TRBD2 (5 bases). The CDR3 is 14 amino acids. The V and J ends lost 1 base and 2 bases respectively, with 12 bases between them. In germline, CDR1 is SQVTM, CDR2 ANQGSEA. The CDR3 nucleotides read TGCAGCGTTGAAGTTAGAGGGCGGCCCTACGAGCAGTACTTC. The encoded protein is CSVEVRGRPYEQYF.

The chain has TRBV7-9 and TRBJ2-5; TRBD2 agrees at 14 bases. Germline V gives CDR1 SEHNR, CDR2 FQNEAQ (reference sequence). There are 16 residues in the CDR3. After removal of 4 bases from V and 4 bases from J, the junction contained 5 bases not matched to a gene. CDR3 in amino acids: CASSWGLAGAGETQYF. Here the CDR3 DNA reads TGTGCCAGCAGCTGGGGACTAGCGGGGGCGGGAGAGACCCAGTACTTC.

V gene TRBV7-2 combines with J gene TRBJ2-7, with 10 bases fitting TRBD2. V was pared by 1 base and J by 4 bases, with 4 bases of the junction left unmatched. The germline CDR1 and CDR2 sequences are SGHTA and FQGNSA. The CDR3 extends over 15 amino acids. Here the CDR3 DNA reads TGTGCCAGCAGCTTAGGGACTAGCGGTAATTACGAGCAGTACTTC. Translating it yields CASSLGTSGNYEQYF.

This clone has just a few counts. The V gene is TRBV5-4, the J gene TRBJ1-6; 8 nucleotides line up with TRBD1. CDR1 SGHNT and CDR2 YYREEE come from the germline V gene (reference sequence). This CDR3 comprises 17 residues. With V trimmed by 0 bases and J by 7 bases, 9 bases remained unmatched. CDR3 loop: CASSLGTGGIGNSPLHF. In DNA, the CDR3 is TGTGCCAGCAGCTTGGGAACAGGGGGAATAGGAAATTCACCCCTCCACTTT.

This chain joins TRBV2 and TRBJ1-1, with D possibly being TRBD1 (5 bases). Per the germline V gene, CDR1 is SNHLY and CDR2 is FYNNEI. This CDR3 comprises 14 residues. V was trimmed by 7 bases and J by 0 bases, leaving 12 bases between them. The CDR3 here is CASKMGGLNTEAFF. The CDR3 DNA reads as TGTGCCAGCAAGATGGGGGGACTGAACACTGAAGCTTTCTTT. Full variable domain (rest looked up from reference TRBV2 and TRBJ1-1): EPEVTQTPSHQVTQMGQEVILRCVPISNHLYFYWYRQILGQKVEFLVSFYNNEISEKSEIFDDQFSVERPDGSNFTLKIRSTKLEDSAMYFCASKMGGLNTEAFFGQGTRLTVV.

This chain joins TRBV27 and TRBJ2-1, with 11 positions matching TRBD2. Per the germline V gene, CDR1 is MNHEY and CDR2 is SMNVEV (reference sequence). Trimming at V came to 6 bases and at J to 3 bases, leaving 10 bases not matched to a gene. The CDR3 has 17 amino acids. The CDR3 DNA reads as TGTGCCAGCAGGCTGAATAGCGGGGGGGCCGTCTACAATGAGCAGTTCTTC. Translating it yields CASRLNSGGAVYNEQFF.

This clone was recorded once. The rearrangement links TRBV6-5 to TRBJ1-2; 7 bases map to TRBD1. Germline lookup yields CDR1 MNHEY and CDR2 SVGAGI. The CDR3 is made up of 12 amino acids. V trimming: 7 bases; J trimming: 7 bases; junction bases outside the gene matches: 6. CDR3 in amino acids: CASNDRVTGYTF. The CDR3 nucleotides are TGTGCCAGCAACGACAGGGTAACTGGCTACACCTTC.

The sample holds one count of this clone. The V call is TRBV5-1, the J call TRBJ2-3; weak D call: TRBD2 (7 bases). Germline V gene data show CDR1 as SGHRS and CDR2 as YFSETQ. V was trimmed by 0 bases and J by 2 bases, leaving 13 bases between them. This CDR3 comprises 16 residues. CDR3 region: CASSLDLGGATDTQYF. CDR3 bases: TGCGCCAGCAGCTTGGATCTGGGGGGGGCCACAGATACGCAGTATTTT. The full variable domain, its missing parts supplied by reference TRBV5-1 and TRBJ2-3, is KAGVTQTPRYLIKTRGQQVTLSCSPISGHRSVSWYQQTPGQGLQFLFEYFSETQRNKGNFPGRFSGRQFSNSRSEMNVSTLELGDSALYLCASSLDLGGATDTQYFGPGTRLTVL.

This clone was seen once. V usage is TRBV19 and J usage is TRBJ1-5, with D possibly matching TRBD1 (5 bases). The CDR3 sequence is 15 residues long. The V end lost 7 bases, the J end lost 7 bases, and 20 bases lay between the germline ends. The germline CDR1 and CDR2 sequences are LNHDA and SQIVND (reference sequence). DNA for the CDR3: TGTGCCAGTAACCCCTGGGGGGATTGGGAACAGCCCCAGCATTTT. Its translation is CASNPWGDWEQPQHF.

This rearrangement joins TRBV3-1 (or the pseudogene TRBV3-2) to TRBJ1-1; weak D call: TRBD1 (5 bases). CDR3 length: 17 amino acids. Between the trimmed V and J ends, which lost 1 base and 7 bases, there was a span of 22 bases. Looked up from germline, CDR1 is LGHDT and CDR2 is YNNKEL (reference sequence). The CDR3 coding sequence is TGTGCCAGCAGCCAAGCTGGCTGGCGGGGGGTTAGTAGTGAAGCTTTCTTT. It encodes CASSQAGWRGVSSEAFF.

V gene TRBV3-1 (or the pseudogene TRBV3-2) combines with J gene TRBJ2-7; a possible D gene is TRBD1 (5 bases). V shed 4 bases and J shed 4 bases, with 11 bases lying between them. CDR3 length: 13 residues. The germline gives CDR1 LGHDT, CDR2 YNNKEL (reference sequence). The CDR3 coding sequence is TGTGCCAGCAGCCTAAAAGGGGCTTACGAGCAGTACTTC. Translated: CASSLKGAYEQYF.

The chain links TRBV6-5 to TRBJ1-6, with D maybe TRBD1 (6 bases). This CDR3 is 13 amino acids long. From germline, CDR1 is MNHEY and CDR2 SVGAGI. The V and J ends lost 6 bases and 7 bases respectively, with 10 bases between them. CDR3 coding DNA: TGTGCCAGCAGGCCGGACAGAAATTCACCCCTCCACTTT. It yields the protein CASRPDRNSPLHF.

The V gene is TRBV7-9, the J gene TRBJ2-1; 7 nucleotides match TRBD2. Germline assignment: CDR1 SEHNR and CDR2 FQNEAQ (reference sequence). The length of the CDR3 is 14 residues. The trim removed 4 bases at V and 7 bases at J, leaving 7 bases unmatched. The CDR3 DNA reads TGTGCCAGCAGCTGGGGAGGGGTATCGAATGAGCAGTTCTTC. Residues: CASSWGGVSNEQFF.

V and J are TRBV19 and TRBJ2-1; 13 bases agree with TRBD2. V was clipped by 10 bases and J by 7 bases; unmatched bases: 7. This CDR3 contains 14 residues. Germline V gene lookup returns CDR1 LNHDA and CDR2 SQIVND (reference sequence). The CDR3 is CATSPGLAGNEQFF. As DNA, the CDR3 is TGTGCCACCTCCCCGGGACTAGCGGGAAATGAGCAGTTCTTC.

This clone was detected once. V gene TRBV5-1 combines with J gene TRBJ2-5; 7 nucleotides agree with TRBD1. With V trimmed by 4 bases and J by 1 base, 16 bases remained unmatched. Germline V gene lookup returns CDR1 SGHRS and CDR2 YFSETQ. This CDR3 spans 18 amino acids. CDR3 region: CASSLSRTGPILQETQYF. Written as DNA, the CDR3 is TGCGCCAGCAGCCTCTCGCGGACAGGTCCAATACTCCAAGAGACCCAGTACTTC.

This clone showed up just once. The V gene is TRBV14, the J gene TRBJ2-1; D not certain. The germline V gene encodes CDR1 SGHDN and CDR2 FVKESK. The V end was cut by 0 bases, the J end by 10 bases, with 10 bases between. The CDR3 is made up of 13 amino acids. The CDR3 DNA sequence: TGTGCCAGCAGCCAAGATCGGTCCTCAGAGCAGTTCTTC. Residues: CASSQDRSSEQFF.

This chain connects TRBV20-1 to TRBJ2-7; possibly TRBD2 for D (6 bases). This CDR3 comprises 16 residues. V shed 3 bases and J shed 6 bases, with 24 bases lying between them. Germline assignment: CDR1 DFQATT and CDR2 SNEGSKA (reference sequence). DNA for the CDR3: TGCAGTGCTAGTAAAGGGTCGTCGGGAGATATGGGCGAGCAGTACTTC. Translating it yields CSASKGSSGDMGEQYF.